The 7 T cell receptor beta chains listed next were all sequenced from one sample in a study of patients and donors after allogeneic stem cell transplantation. From the RT-PCR reads, TCRdb called clonotypes with MiXCR, one entry per CDR3 protein. The sample has approximately 90,000 distinct CDR3 sequences, roughly 4.9% seen once. Sequenced material: blood, either unsorted or a sorted T cell fraction (not recorded which). Receptor source: a human donor who was either an allogeneic HSCT recipient or a stem cell or donor lymphocyte infusion donor (not recorded which). It is not recorded whose cells these are; they may come from a transplant donor.

This clonotype has a count of ten or more. CDR3 coding DNA: TGTGCCAGCAGCTTAGGGACAGGAGACAATGAGCAGTTCTTC. It codes for CASSLGTGDNEQFF. The rearrangement joins TRBV11-1 to TRBJ2-1, with 7 bases matching TRBD1. V lost 1 base to trimming and J lost 5 bases; unmatched junction nucleotides: 2. In germline, CDR1 is SGHAT, CDR2 FQDESV (reference sequence). The CDR3 is 14 residues long.

This clonotype has at least ten counts. This chain connects TRBV12-3 or TRBV12-4 to TRBJ1-5, with D tentatively TRBD1 (5 bases). This CDR3 has 15 amino acids. Trimming took off 4 bases at V and 3 bases at J, with 13 bases between the two ends. The CDR3 DNA sequence: TGTGCCAGCAGTTCGGTCGACAGCAACAATCAGCCCCAGCATTTT. Translation gives CASSSVDSNNQPQHF.

This clonotype was detected many times. V is TRBV28 and J is TRBJ1-5; D remains unclear. The V gene's germline CDR1 is MDHEN and CDR2 SYDVKM. CDR3 size: 15 residues. V lost 6 bases and J lost 3, with 15 bases in between. The CDR3 loop is CASSPGNGANQPQHF. DNA of the CDR3: TGTGCCAGCAGCCCCGGGAACGGCGCCAATCAGCCCCAGCATTTT.

The table lists this clonotype with many counts. The chain joins TRBV6-1 to TRBJ1-1; D is ambiguous. Trimming removed 10 bases at V and 1 base at J, with 10 bases between. Germline V gene data show CDR1 as MNHNS and CDR2 as SASEGT. The CDR3 consists of 12 residues. The CDR3 spells CAITSPNTEAFF. Written as DNA, the CDR3 is TGTGCCATAACCAGCCCGAACACTGAAGCTTTCTTT.

In its sample, this clonotype was seen many times. The V gene is TRBV5-1, the J gene TRBJ2-5, with D maybe TRBD1 (6 bases). The CDR3 runs to 17 residues. Looked up from germline, CDR1 is SGHRS and CDR2 is YFSETQ. Trimming removed 3 bases from V and 4 bases from J, with 22 bases in between. The CDR3 bases are TGCGCCAGCAGCTCCCTTCCTAGAACAGGGTCTGGAGAGACCCAGTACTTC. Protein product: CASSSLPRTGSGETQYF.

The table lists this clonotype with many counts. The chain joins TRBV29-1 to TRBJ1-2, with TRBD1 matching 7 bases. Germline V gene sequence: CDR1 SQVTM, CDR2 ANQGSEA. V shed 1 base, J shed 4 bases, and the junction held 15 bases outside the gene matches. The length of the CDR3 is 17 residues. The CDR3 DNA follows: TGCAGCGTTGAAGCTCTGAACCAGGCCAGGGGGGTCTATGGCTACACCTTC. It codes for CSVEALNQARGVYGYTF.

Many counts were recorded for this clonotype. The chain uses TRBV27 and TRBJ2-2; D gene uncertain. Germline V gene data show CDR1 as MNHEY and CDR2 as SMNVEV (reference sequence). CDR3 length equals 16 residues. Trimming shortened V by 6 bases and J by 4 bases, and 18 bases separated the two germline ends. CDR3 in DNA: TGTGCCAGCAGCCCAATTCTGGCACGTAGCACCGGGGAGCTGTTTTTT. It translates to CASSPILARSTGELFF.